The 6 T cell receptor beta chains in this list originate from one sample, sequenced in a study of metastatic and nonmetastatic thyroid tumors. TCRdb re-clonotyped the PCR reads via MiXCR. This table has approximately 5,200 clones, less than 40% appearing once. All patients reached thyroid surgery having received no treatment beforehand. Sequences were obtained from adjacent normal tissue. These receptors were obtained from a female donor with papillary thyroid cancer or a benign thyroid nodule (not recorded which). Some clones in this sample may be carry-over from other donors' samples.

The table lists this clone with a few counts. The CDR3: CASSPSGGARGYTF. CDR3 DNA sequence: TGTGCCAGTAGTCCAAGTGGGGGGGCGCGTGGCTACACCTTC. V and J are TRBV19 and TRBJ1-2, with D maybe TRBD1 (6 bases). V gave up 5 bases and J gave up 7 bases, with 17 bases separating them. Germline loops: CDR1 LNHDA, CDR2 SQIVND (reference sequence). This CDR3 spans 14 amino acids.

The chain employs TRBV7-2 and TRBJ2-7, with 8 bases matching TRBD1. Looked up from germline, CDR1 is SGHTA and CDR2 is FQGNSA. The CDR3 sequence is 15 residues long. With 1 base clipped from V and 6 bases from J, the junction kept 8 bases outside the gene matches. This CDR3 reads CASSLEGQGAREQYV. In nucleotides, the CDR3 is TGTGCCAGCAGCTTAGAGGGGCAGGGGGCGCGCGAGCAGTACGTC.

The chain recombines TRBV5-1 with TRBJ1-1, with D perhaps TRBD1 (6 bases). Looked up from germline, CDR1 is SGHRS and CDR2 is YFSETQ. The V and J ends lost 2 bases and 4 bases respectively, with 12 bases between them. This CDR3 spans 14 amino acids. The CDR3 loop is CASSFRDTSTEAFF. For the CDR3, the DNA is TGCGCCAGCAGCTTTCGGGACACTTCCACTGAAGCTTTCTTT. The whole variable domain, remainder taken from reference TRBV5-1 and TRBJ1-1, is KAGVTQTPRYLIKTRGQQVTLSCSPISGHRSVSWYQQTPGQGLQFLFEYFSETQRNKGNFPGRFSGRQFSNSRSEMNVSTLELGDSALYLCASSFRDTSTEAFFGQGTRLTVV.

As regards this clone: This sample includes further DNA sequences coding for the same CDR3. The V gene is TRBV27, the J gene TRBJ2-5; 10 bases fit TRBD1. V trimming: 6 bases; J trimming: 2 bases; junction bases outside the gene matches: 3. The CDR3 length is 14 residues. Looked up from germline, CDR1 is MNHEY and CDR2 is SMNVEV (reference sequence). The CDR3 coding sequence is TGTGCCAGCAGGCCGGACAGGGGGCAAGAGACCCAGTACTTC. Translating gives CASRPDRGQETQYF.

In its sample, this clone ranks as medium-sized. This chain connects TRBV4-3 to TRBJ2-3, with D maybe TRBD1 (6 bases). CDR3 size: 13 residues. CDR1 is LGHNA and CDR2 is YSLEER in the germline V gene. Trimming stripped 2 bases from V and 11 bases from J, with 14 bases between. The CDR3 bases are TGCGCCAGCAGCCAAAGGCAGGGGTTGGGGCAGTATTTT. It translates to CASSQRQGLGQYF.

In regard to this clone: One junction end disagrees with the germline gene, perhaps due to a read error. V is TRBV24-1 and J is TRBJ1-1; D is unresolved. CDR1 KGHDR and CDR2 SFDVKD come from the germline V gene. The CDR3 is 12 amino acids. CDR3 residues: CGTSRGNSEAFF. The CDR3 nucleotides read TGTGGCACCAGTAGAGGGAACTCGGAAGCATTCTTT.